This T cell receptor (beta chain) appears in the sequencing data of a study of cytomegalovirus exposure and HLA in healthy donors. Study results and limitations: Later genetic work tied a missense DCLRE1C variant to beta-chain V and J trimming.

PCR used 60 Vbeta primers and 13 Jbeta primers. TCRdb keeps only in-frame clones here, not all; method: immunoSEQ multiplex PCR. The sample contains just over 95,000 clones, about 75% of which appear only once. CDR3 length: 17 residues. Trimming took 1 base from V and 1 from J, leaving 15 bases between them. The germline gives CDR1 SNHLY, CDR2 FYNNEI. With regard to this clone: The antigen is not known.

The chain uses TRBV2 and TRBJ2-3; D may be TRBD1 (5 bases). Source material: PBMCs. This clonotype originated in a woman in her 40s in good health and CMV-seronegative. The CDR3 DNA reads as TGTGCCAGCAGTGAAGGATACCCTAAAGGGGGCACAGATACGCAGTATTTT. Amino acids: CASSEGYPKGGTDTQYF.